Following are 21 T cell receptor beta chains from one sample sequenced in a study of T cell responses to AZD1222 COVID-19 vaccine. Libraries were prepared by immunoSEQ multiplex PCR; TCRdb keeps only in-frame clonotypes and omits some of them. The table includes 55,000 to 75,000 clones, approximately 80% detected once. The source material was peripheral blood, sampled on day 0 of AZD1222 vaccination. The receptors were sampled from an adult in good health.

This sequence joins TRBV2 and TRBJ1-1, with D unclear. The germline CDR1 and CDR2 sequences are SNHLY and FYNNEI. V gave up 4 bases and J gave up 1 base, with 10 bases separating them. CDR3 length equals 14 residues. This CDR3 is CASSGGRPNTEAFF. CDR3 nucleotides: TGTGCCAGCAGTGGAGGCAGACCGAACACTGAAGCTTTCTTT.

The CDR3 region is CASSGGYGYTF. CDR3 coding DNA: TGTGCCAGCAGTGGGGGGTATGGCTACACCTTC. J is TRBJ1-2 and V is TRBV2, with D possibly being TRBD1 (5 bases). The CDR3 loop spans 11 amino acids. Trimming took 4 bases from V and 5 from J, leaving 5 bases between them. The germline V gene encodes CDR1 SNHLY and CDR2 FYNNEI.

In this sample, this clone turned up a few times. The V call is TRBV6-1, the J call TRBJ2-2; D might be TRBD2 (6 bases). The CDR3 covers 15 residues. Germline loops: CDR1 MNHNS, CDR2 SASEGT. Trimming cost V 1 base and J 2 bases, with 8 bases left between them. CDR3 residues: CASSEEEGNTGELFF. DNA of the CDR3: TGTGCCAGCAGTGAAGAGGAGGGAAACACCGGGGAGCTGTTTTTT.

V usage is TRBV10-3 and J usage is TRBJ2-5, with 7 positions matching TRBD2. The CDR3 extends over 15 amino acids. Germline V CDR1 and CDR2: ENHRY, SYGVKD. J gave up 4 bases and V 4 bases, and 9 bases lay outside the gene matches. DNA of the CDR3: TGTGCCATCAGTGCGGGCAGCGGGGAGGGAGAGACCCAGTACTTC. Protein: CAISAGSGEGETQYF.

The count of this clone is one. CDR3 sequence (DNA): TGTGCCAGCAGCTTGCTCGTCCGAAGGACTGAAGCTTTCTTT. It is translated as CASSLLVRRTEAFF. The chain uses TRBV13 and TRBJ1-1; D ambiguous. V lost 3 bases and J lost 5, with 13 bases in between. Germline lookup yields CDR1 PRHDT and CDR2 FYEKMQ (reference sequence). CDR3 length equals 14 residues.

V usage is TRBV29-1 and J usage is TRBJ1-2, with D maybe TRBD1 (5 bases). Per the germline V gene, CDR1 is SQVTM and CDR2 is ANQGSEA. This CDR3 region has 17 residues. Trimming removed 1 base from V and 2 bases from J, with 20 bases in between. The CDR3 DNA reads as TGCAGCGTTGAAGTGTCGCAGGGACGCCGTCTCAACTATGGCTACACCTTC. It codes for CSVEVSQGRRLNYGYTF. Full variable domain (rest looked up from reference TRBV29-1 and TRBJ1-2): SAVISQKPSRDICQRGTSLTIQCQVDSQVTMMFWYRQQPGQSLTLIATANQGSEATYESGFVIDKFPISRPNLTFSTLTVSNMSPEDSSIYLCSVEVSQGRRLNYGYTFGSGTRLTVV.

The chain combines TRBV18 with TRBJ1-3; the D is unclear. Trimming removed 2 bases from V and 0 bases from J, with 5 bases in between. The germline CDR1 and CDR2 sequences are KGHSH and LQKENI. There are 14 residues in the CDR3. The DNA for the CDR3 is TGTGCCAGCTCACCAAGTATCTCTGGAAACACCATATATTTT. Residues: CASSPSISGNTIYF. Combining the CDR3 with reference TRBV18 and TRBJ1-3 gives the whole variable domain NAGVMQNPRHLVRRRGQEARLRCSPMKGHSHVYWYRQLPEEGLKFMVYLQKENIIDESGMPKERFSAEFPKEGPSILRIQQVVRGDSAAYFCASSPSISGNTIYFGEGSWLTVV.

The V gene is TRBV5-1, the J gene TRBJ2-3; D not certain. Trimming left V 0 bases short and J 4 bases short, with 18 bases between. This CDR3 is built from 17 residues. CDR1 SGHRS and CDR2 YFSETQ come from the germline V gene. The CDR3 bases are TGCGCCAGCAGCTTGGCCAGAGGCGGCGATCCCTCAGATACGCAGTATTTT. Residues: CASSLARGGDPSDTQYF.

By proportion, this clone is medium-sized (0.01 to 0.1%). The chain combines TRBV28 with TRBJ1-6; D is unclear. Trimming stripped 3 bases from V and 0 bases from J, with 9 bases between. Germline assignment: CDR1 MDHEN and CDR2 SYDVKM. The CDR3 is made up of 16 amino acids. The CDR3 protein is CASSLGMSSYNSPLHF. The CDR3 DNA reads as TGTGCCAGCAGTTTGGGTATGAGCTCCTATAATTCACCCCTCCACTTT.

J is TRBJ1-5 and V is TRBV20-1; D unresolved. The V end was cut by 3 bases, the J end by 6 bases, with 18 bases between. This CDR3 comprises 15 residues. Germline loops: CDR1 DFQATT, CDR2 SNEGSKA (reference sequence). This CDR3 reads CSASDNPGGGQPQHF. DNA for the CDR3: TGCAGTGCTAGTGACAACCCAGGAGGAGGTCAGCCCCAGCATTTT.

A note on this clone: One end of the junction does not line up with germline, which may come from a read error. The chain recombines TRBV18 with TRBJ2-7; the D gene could be TRBD1 or TRBD2 (5 bases each). Germline V gene data show CDR1 as KGHSH and CDR2 as LQKENI. CDR3 size: 14 residues. CDR3 nucleotide sequence: TGTGCCAGCTCACCACCGGGGGTGGCGACCGAGCCAGACTTC. Translating gives CASSPPGVATEPDF.

The chain joins TRBV29-1 to TRBJ2-1; 7 bases line up with TRBD1. V trimming: 7 bases; J trimming: 5 bases; junction bases outside the gene matches: 17. Germline values: CDR1 SQVTM, CDR2 ANQGSEA. The CDR3 sequence is 16 residues long. The CDR3 DNA is TGCAGCGCCAGAGGGGGACAGCGATTATTGAACAATGAGCAGTTCTTC. It codes for CSARGGQRLLNNEQFF.

This clone came up a few times. DNA of the CDR3: TGTGCCAGTAGTAGGGATCTCGGGACAAGGATGAATCAGCCCCAGCATTTT. Translation gives CASSRDLGTRMNQPQHF. The chain has TRBV19 and TRBJ1-5; TRBD1 might be the D (6 bases). The length of the CDR3 is 17 residues. The germline CDR1 and CDR2 sequences are LNHDA and SQIVND (reference sequence). Trimming cost V 4 bases and J 4 bases, with 20 bases left between them.

The gene calls are TRBV19 and TRBJ1-2, with D unresolved. In germline, CDR1 is LNHDA, CDR2 SQIVND (reference sequence). Trimming pared 1 base from V and 5 bases from J, leaving 14 bases between. The CDR3 spans 15 residues. CDR3 nucleotide sequence: TGTGCCAGTAGTATAGTAGGCAGGATGACTTATGGCTACACCTTC. It yields the protein CASSIVGRMTYGYTF.

V usage is TRBV4-1 and J usage is TRBJ1-4; possible D gene TRBD1, 6 bases. Germline values: CDR1 MGHRA, CDR2 YSYEKL. The V and J ends lost 6 bases and 7 bases respectively, with 18 bases between them. CDR3 length: 15 residues. The CDR3 DNA reads as TGCGCCAGCAGGGCAGTTGGGGGGGCGGGTGAAAAACTGTTTTTT. Translated, it gives CASRAVGGAGEKLFF.

The rearrangement links TRBV7-8 to TRBJ1-5; no clear D gene. Looked up from germline, CDR1 is SGHVS and CDR2 is FQNEAQ. V was shortened by 1 base and J by 11 bases, with 18 bases between the two germline ends. There are 15 residues in the CDR3. Written as DNA, the CDR3 is TGTGCCAGCAGCTTAGGATATTCGGGCCCCAGGTCCCAGCATTTT. This sequence encodes CASSLGYSGPRSQHF.

The chain links TRBV18 to TRBJ2-1; perhaps TRBD1 as D (5 bases). Germline V CDR1 and CDR2: KGHSH, LQKENI. CDR3 length: 11 amino acids. Trimming left V 4 bases short and J 10 bases short, with 8 bases between. CDR3 nucleotides: TGTGCCAGCTCACTAAACAGGGAGCAGTTCTTC. Translated, it gives CASSLNREQFF.

The J gene is TRBJ1-6, the V gene TRBV28, with D possibly being TRBD1 (5 bases). The CDR3 consists of 16 residues. CDR1 is MDHEN and CDR2 is SYDVKM in the germline V gene. V gave up 3 bases and J gave up 6 bases, with 15 bases separating them. As DNA, the CDR3 is TGTGCCAGCAGTTTCCGACCGGGACCGTCTAATTCACCCCTCCACTTT. This encodes CASSFRPGPSNSPLHF.

The chain uses TRBV9 and TRBJ2-7; D is possibly TRBD1 (6 bases). This CDR3 has 15 amino acids. Germline lookup yields CDR1 SGDLS and CDR2 YYNGEE. Trimming took 4 bases from V and 3 from J, leaving 17 bases between them. CDR3 DNA: TGTGCCAGCAGCCCGAGATCCGGACAGCACTACGAGCAGTACTTC. This translates into CASSPRSGQHYEQYF.

The chain joins TRBV3-1 (or the pseudogene TRBV3-2) to TRBJ2-5; D is unclear. This CDR3 region has 12 residues. V gave up 3 bases and J gave up 2 bases, with 4 bases separating them. Germline CDR1 is LGHDT and CDR2 is YNNKEL (reference sequence). The CDR3 sequence: CASSQTQETQYF. The CDR3 coding sequence is TGTGCCAGCAGCCAGACTCAAGAGACCCAGTACTTC.

V gene TRBV3-1 (or the pseudogene TRBV3-2) combines with J gene TRBJ2-2; D call uncertain. Germline CDR1 and CDR2: LGHDT and YNNKEL (reference sequence). Trimming cost V 1 base and J 6 bases, with 9 bases left between them. The CDR3 has 14 residues. The DNA for the CDR3 is TGTGCCAGCAGCCAAGGCTATGGGTCCGGGGAGCTGTTTTTT. Translated: CASSQGYGSGELFF.